This paragraph reports one T cell receptor (beta chain). Assay: immunoSEQ multiplex PCR; the TCRdb copy retains only in-frame clones and omits some. The profile shows just under 90,000 clones, 85% to 95% of them singletons. The data were taken from a study of blood T cell repertoires in COVID-19. Study summary: COVID-19 samples from acute and convalescent phases originated in the United States, Italy and Spain.

J gave up 7 bases and V 5 bases, and 14 bases lay outside the gene matches. There are 15 residues in the CDR3. CDR1 GTSNPN and CDR2 SVGIG come from the germline V gene (reference sequence). The specimen sequenced was peripheral blood. The V and J genes are TRBV30 and TRBJ1-2; 9 positions agree with TRBD1. The receptor's source is a man aged 55-75 years with acute or convalescent COVID-19. The CDR3 region is CAWYRDRVTGTGYTF. The CDR3 DNA is TGTGCCTGGTACCGGGACAGGGTGACTGGTACTGGCTACACCTTC.